The clone carrying this T cell receptor beta chain has at least ten counts. Its target is not known. With 1 base removed from V and 7 bases from J, the gap between germline ends came to 11 bases. Germline CDR1 and CDR2: MNHEY and SMNVEV (reference sequence). There are 13 residues in the CDR3. Library preparation (for TCRbeta) was performed with unique molecular identifiers. TCRdb recomputed calls from the PCR reads with MiXCR, one row per CDR3 protein. The sample carries over 150,000 distinct CDR3 sequences, approximately 6.8% recorded once. The source of the sample is a study of T-cell reconstitution after alpha-beta-depleted transplantation in children. General observations from the study: When one year had passed after transplant, most T-cell counts and diversity came from newly produced T cells. Reportedly, only several hundred clones from non-depleted graft cells drove alpha-beta T-cell counts at about two months.

The chain has TRBV27 and TRBJ2-7; D unclear. The material sequenced was PBMCs, taken before TCRalphabeta/CD19-depleted stem cell transplant. This TCR was sampled from a girl under two years old with combined immunodeficiency, due to receive a stem cell transplant. The CDR3, as DNA: TGTGCCAGCAGTTTATGTAGCTCGTGTGAGCAGTACTTC. Translation gives CASSLCSSCEQYF.